The source of this T cell receptor beta chain is a study of T-cell reconstitution after alpha-beta-depleted transplantation in children. The library targeted TCRbeta and was prepared with unique molecular identifiers. TCRdb independently ran MiXCR on the PCR reads; one entry per CDR3 protein. The sample consists of about 640,000 distinct CDR3 sequences, 16% of them appearing once. Looked up from germline, CDR1 is SEHNR and CDR2 is FQNEAQ (reference sequence). The CDR3 length is 13 residues. V dropped 6 bases and J dropped 6 bases, with 14 bases sitting between them. The sequenced sample was PBMCs from the stem cell graft donor, obtained from the stem cell graft. V usage is TRBV7-9 and J usage is TRBJ1-1, with no clear D. The sequence was collected from a human donor who donated a stem cell graft to a child with acute myeloid leukemia. The CDR3 loop reads CASSFGGFAEAFF. The CDR3 coding sequence is TGTGCCAGCAGTTTTGGAGGGTTCGCTGAAGCTTTCTTT.